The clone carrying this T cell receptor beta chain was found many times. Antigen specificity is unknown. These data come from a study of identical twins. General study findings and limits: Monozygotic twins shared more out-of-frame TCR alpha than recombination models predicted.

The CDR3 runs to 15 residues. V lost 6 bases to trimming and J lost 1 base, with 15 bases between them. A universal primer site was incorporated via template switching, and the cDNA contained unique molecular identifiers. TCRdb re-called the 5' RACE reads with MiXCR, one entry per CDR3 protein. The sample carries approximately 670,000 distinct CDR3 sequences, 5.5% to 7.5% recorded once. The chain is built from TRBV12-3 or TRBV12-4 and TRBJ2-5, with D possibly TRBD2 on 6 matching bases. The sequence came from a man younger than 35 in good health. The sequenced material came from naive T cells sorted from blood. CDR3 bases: TGTGCCAGCAGGCAAACTAGCAGCTTCCAAGAGACCCAGTACTTC. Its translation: CASRQTSSFQETQYF.